This T cell receptor (beta chain) comes out of a study of blood T cell repertoires in COVID-19. Study processing details: Quantification of nucleated cells was approximated via reference gene primer amplification. Sequencing used immunoSEQ multiplex PCR; TCRdb keeps in-frame clones, though not all of them. V and J calls plus clone size are reproduced from that table; the DNA served to infer D and trimming. This table has 200,000 to 250,000 clones, roughly 85% appearing once. Resolution of symptoms, clearance, or two negative PCRs was present in recovered Cohort 3 donors. V shed 2 bases, J shed 8 bases, and the junction held 7 bases outside the gene matches. This CDR3 is 15 amino acids long. Germline CDR1 and CDR2: SGHTA and FQGNSA.

The sequence was collected from a man aged 25 to 40 who had recovered from COVID-19. Sequencing used PBMCs or T cells enriched from blood (not recorded which). The V and J genes are TRBV7-2 and TRBJ1-4; the match to TRBD1 covers 8 bases. DNA of the CDR3: TGTGCCAGCAGCTTAATAACAGGGGGAGACGAAAAACTGTTTTTT. As protein: CASSLITGGDEKLFF.